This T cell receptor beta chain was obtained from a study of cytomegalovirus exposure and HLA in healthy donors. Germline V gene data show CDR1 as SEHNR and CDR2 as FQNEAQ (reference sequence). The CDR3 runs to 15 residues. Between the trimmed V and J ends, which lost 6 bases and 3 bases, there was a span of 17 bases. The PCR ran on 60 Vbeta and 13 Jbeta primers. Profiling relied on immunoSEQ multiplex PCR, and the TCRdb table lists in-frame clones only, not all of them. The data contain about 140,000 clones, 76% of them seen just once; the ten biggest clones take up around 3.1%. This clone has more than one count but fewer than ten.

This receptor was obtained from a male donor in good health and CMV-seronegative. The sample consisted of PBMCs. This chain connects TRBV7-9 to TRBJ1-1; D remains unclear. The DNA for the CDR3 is TGTGCCAGCAGACCCCGACTTCCCTCATACACTGAAGCTTTCTTT. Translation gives CASRPRLPSYTEAFF.